The 8 T cell receptor beta chains below were found in one sample sequenced in a study of cytotoxic CD8 clonotypes in ibrutinib-treated CLL. Libraries were prepared by immunoSEQ multiplex PCR; TCRdb keeps only in-frame clonotypes and omits some of them. The sample shows some 92,000 clones, roughly four fifths of them seen only once. Sequencing used PBMCs, obtained after 24 months of ibrutinib treatment. All receptors derive from a human donor with chronic lymphocytic leukemia.

This chain links TRBV11-2 with TRBJ2-1; D gene ambiguous. Deletions cut 5 bases from V and 4 bases from J, with 12 bases between. The CDR3 length is 14 residues. Germline CDR1 SGHAT, CDR2 FQNNGV. The CDR3 loop reads CASSADIAYNEQFF. CDR3 coding DNA: TGTGCCAGCAGCGCAGACATCGCGTACAATGAGCAGTTCTTC.

The rearrangement uses TRBV21-1 and TRBJ2-7; the table's D call, TRBD2, was not checked against the DNA. TRBV21-1 is described as a pseudogene. CDR3 length equals 16 residues. The CDR3 protein is CASSKEEAESSYEQYF. The DNA for the CDR3 is TGTGCCAGCAGCAAAGAGGAAGCGGAGAGCTCCTACGAGCAGTACTTC.

The CDR3 nucleotides read TGTGCCAGCAGTTTATTTCCGGGACAGTTAAGCACAGATACGCAGTATTTT. Amino acid sequence: CASSLFPGQLSTDTQYF. The V gene is TRBV28, the J gene TRBJ2-3; 7 bases map to TRBD1. Germline CDR1 and CDR2: MDHEN and SYDVKM. V lost 1 base to trimming and J lost 0 bases; unmatched junction nucleotides: 7. This CDR3 contains 17 residues.

The chain couples TRBV9 to TRBJ2-3; 14 bases agree with TRBD2. The CDR3 contains 16 residues. J gave up 1 base and V 3 bases, and 1 base lay outside the gene matches. CDR1 SGDLS and CDR2 YYNGEE come from the germline V gene. The CDR3 reads CASSAGLAGGTDTQYF. The CDR3 DNA follows: TGTGCCAGCAGCGCGGGACTAGCGGGGGGCACAGATACGCAGTATTTT.

V gene TRBV19 combines with J gene TRBJ2-4; 7 bases match TRBD1. Trimming cost V 0 bases and J 0 bases; bases outside gene matches: 11. CDR1 and CDR2 from the germline V gene are LNHDA and SQIVND (reference sequence). CDR3 length equals 19 residues. The DNA of the CDR3 is TGTGCCAGTAGTATAGAATCAGGGACAGCCTTTCTAGCCAAAAACATTCAGTACTTC. Encoded protein: CASSIESGTAFLAKNIQYF.

This chain uses TRBV11-2 with TRBJ1-4; no reliable D call. V lost 5 bases and J lost 0, with 7 bases in between. CDR3 length equals 14 residues. CDR1 is SGHAT, CDR2 FQNNGV, per germline. CDR3 amino acids: CASSPTATNEKLFF. The CDR3 coding sequence is TGTGCCAGCAGCCCTACAGCAACTAATGAAAAACTGTTTTTT.

The chain links TRBV5-1 to TRBJ1-1, with a weak D call TRBD1 (6 bases). CDR1 is SGHRS, CDR2 YFSETQ, per germline. V was shortened by 4 bases and J by 1 base, with 11 bases between the two germline ends. The CDR3 sequence is 14 residues long. CDR3 residues: CASSRGQPNTEAFF. CDR3 DNA: TGCGCCAGCAGCCGCGGACAGCCGAACACTGAAGCTTTCTTT.

This clone was found a few times. This chain uses TRBV13 with TRBJ2-7, with D tentatively TRBD2 (5 bases). Germline lookup yields CDR1 PRHDT and CDR2 FYEKMQ (reference sequence). The CDR3 is 13 amino acids. Trimming cost V 0 bases and J 6 bases, with 9 bases left between them. CDR3 in amino acids: CASSLGGATEQYF. CDR3 DNA: TGTGCCAGCAGCTTAGGGGGAGCGACCGAGCAGTACTTC. The variable domain in full, with the rest retrieved from reference TRBV13 and TRBJ2-7, is AAGVIQSPRHLIKEKRETATLKCYPIPRHDTVYWYQQGPGQDPQFLISFYEKMQSDKGSIPDRFSAQQFSDYHSELNMSSLELGDSALYFCASSLGGATEQYFGPGTRLTVT.